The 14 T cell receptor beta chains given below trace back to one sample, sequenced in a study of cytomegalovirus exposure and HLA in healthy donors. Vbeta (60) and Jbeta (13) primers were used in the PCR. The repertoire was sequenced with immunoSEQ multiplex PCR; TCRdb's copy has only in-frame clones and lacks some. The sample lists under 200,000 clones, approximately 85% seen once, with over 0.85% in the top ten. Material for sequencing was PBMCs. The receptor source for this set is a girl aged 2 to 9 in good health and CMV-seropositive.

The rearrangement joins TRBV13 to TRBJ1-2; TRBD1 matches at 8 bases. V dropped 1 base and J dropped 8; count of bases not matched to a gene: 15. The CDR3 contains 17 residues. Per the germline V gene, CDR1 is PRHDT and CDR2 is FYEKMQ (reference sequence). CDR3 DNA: TGTGCCAGCAGCTTAGAGCCAGGGGGCGCAGGGGGGGAAGGCTACACCTTC. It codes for CASSLEPGGAGGEGYTF.

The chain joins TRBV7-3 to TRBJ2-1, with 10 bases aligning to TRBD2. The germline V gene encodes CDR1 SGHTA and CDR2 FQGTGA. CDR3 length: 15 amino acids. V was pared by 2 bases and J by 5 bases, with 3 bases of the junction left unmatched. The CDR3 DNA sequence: TGTGCCAGCAGCTTAGGACTAGCGGTGAACAATGAGCAGTTCTTC. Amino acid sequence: CASSLGLAVNNEQFF.

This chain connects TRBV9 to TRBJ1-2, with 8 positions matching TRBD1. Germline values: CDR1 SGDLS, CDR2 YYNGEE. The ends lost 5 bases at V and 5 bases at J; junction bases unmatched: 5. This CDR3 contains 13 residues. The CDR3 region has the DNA TGTGCCAGCAGTGGTGGACAGGGATATGGCTACACCTTC. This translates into CASSGGQGYGYTF.

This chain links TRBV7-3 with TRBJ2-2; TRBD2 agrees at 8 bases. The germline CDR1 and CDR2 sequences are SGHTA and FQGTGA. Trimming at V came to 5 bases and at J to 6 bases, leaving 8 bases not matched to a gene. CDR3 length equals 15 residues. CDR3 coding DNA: TGTGCCAGCAGCCTTAGACTAGCGTGTCCCGGGGAGCTGTTTTTT. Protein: CASSLRLACPGELFF. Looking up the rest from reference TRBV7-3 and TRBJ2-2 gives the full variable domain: GAGVSQTPSNKVTEKGKYVELRCDPISGHTALYWYRQSLGQGPEFLIYFQGTGAADDSGLPNDRFFAVRPEGSVSTLKIQRTERGDSAVYLCASSLRLACPGELFFGEGSRLTVL.

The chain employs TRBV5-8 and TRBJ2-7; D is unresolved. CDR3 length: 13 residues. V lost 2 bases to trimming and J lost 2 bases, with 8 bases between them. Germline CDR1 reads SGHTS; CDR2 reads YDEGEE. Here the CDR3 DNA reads TGTGCCAGCAGCTTCCGACATGCCTACGAGCAGTACTTC. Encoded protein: CASSFRHAYEQYF.

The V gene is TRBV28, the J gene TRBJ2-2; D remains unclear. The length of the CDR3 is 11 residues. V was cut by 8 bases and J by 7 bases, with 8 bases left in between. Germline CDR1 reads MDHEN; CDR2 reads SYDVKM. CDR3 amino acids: CASGSIGELFF. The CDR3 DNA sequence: TGTGCCAGCGGTTCAATCGGGGAGCTGTTTTTT.

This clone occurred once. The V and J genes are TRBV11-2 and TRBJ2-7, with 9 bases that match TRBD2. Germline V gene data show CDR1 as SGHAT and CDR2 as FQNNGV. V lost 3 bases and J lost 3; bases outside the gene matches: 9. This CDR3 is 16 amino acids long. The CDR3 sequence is CASSLGGRAPLYEQYF. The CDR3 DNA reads TGTGCCAGCAGCTTGGGCGGGAGGGCCCCTCTCTACGAGCAGTACTTC.

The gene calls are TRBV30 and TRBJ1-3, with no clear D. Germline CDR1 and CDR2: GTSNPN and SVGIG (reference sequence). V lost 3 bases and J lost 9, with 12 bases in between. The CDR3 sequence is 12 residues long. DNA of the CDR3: TGTGCCTGGAGCCCCCGGGGTGGCACCATATATTTT. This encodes CAWSPRGGTIYF.

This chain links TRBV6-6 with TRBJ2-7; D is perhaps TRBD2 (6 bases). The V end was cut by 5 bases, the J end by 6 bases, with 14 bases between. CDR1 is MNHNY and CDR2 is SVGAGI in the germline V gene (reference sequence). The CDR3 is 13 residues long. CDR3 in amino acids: CASSPGTPLEQYF. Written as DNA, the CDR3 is TGTGCCAGCAGTCCCGGGACTCCCCTCGAGCAGTACTTC.

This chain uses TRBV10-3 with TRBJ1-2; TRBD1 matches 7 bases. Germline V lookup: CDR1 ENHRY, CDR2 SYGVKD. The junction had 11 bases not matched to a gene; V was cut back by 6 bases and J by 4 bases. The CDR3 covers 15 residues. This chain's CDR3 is CAIRPTGEASYGYTF. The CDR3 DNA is TGTGCCATCAGGCCAACAGGGGAGGCTAGCTATGGCTACACCTTC.

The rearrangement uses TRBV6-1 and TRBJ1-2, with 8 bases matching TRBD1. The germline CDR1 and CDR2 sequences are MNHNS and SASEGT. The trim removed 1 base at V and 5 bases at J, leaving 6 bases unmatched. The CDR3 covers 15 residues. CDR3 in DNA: TGTGCCAGCAGTGAAGGAGAGGGGACAGGATATGGCTACACCTTC. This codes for CASSEGEGTGYGYTF.

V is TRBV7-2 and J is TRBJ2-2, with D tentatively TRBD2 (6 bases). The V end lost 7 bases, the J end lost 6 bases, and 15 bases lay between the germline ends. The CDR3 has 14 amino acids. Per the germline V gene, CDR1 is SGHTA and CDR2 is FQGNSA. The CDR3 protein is CASTQLASAGELFF. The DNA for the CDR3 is TGTGCCAGCACCCAGCTAGCGTCGGCCGGGGAGCTGTTTTTT.

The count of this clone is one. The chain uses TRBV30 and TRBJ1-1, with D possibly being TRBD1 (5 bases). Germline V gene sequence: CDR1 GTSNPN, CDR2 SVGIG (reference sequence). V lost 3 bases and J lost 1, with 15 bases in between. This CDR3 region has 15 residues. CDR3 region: CAWRDNRRPNTEAFF. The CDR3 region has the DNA TGTGCCTGGAGAGATAACAGGAGACCGAACACTGAAGCTTTCTTT.

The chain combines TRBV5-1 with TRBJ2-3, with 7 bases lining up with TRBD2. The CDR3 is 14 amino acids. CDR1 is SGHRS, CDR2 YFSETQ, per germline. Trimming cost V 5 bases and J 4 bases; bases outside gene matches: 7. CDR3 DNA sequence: TGCGCCAGCAGTTCCGGGAGGTCCGCAGATACGCAGTATTTT. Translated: CASSSGRSADTQYF.